Shown below are 26 T cell receptor beta chains from a single sample sequenced in a study of blood T cells in healthy people across ages. Alongside a J-beta primer mix, a sample-barcoded 5' primer served in a second PCR lasting about 7 to 12 cycles. TCRdb redid the calling of the 5' RACE reads with MiXCR, one entry per CDR3 protein. In the table there are 1.5 million to 2 million distinct CDR3 sequences, roughly 30% of which are singletons. Source material: blood. These receptors all stem from a woman aged 30 to 39 in good health.

Of note for this clonotype: This could be a read error, since a much larger clone is one nucleotide away. The genes are TRBV15 and TRBJ2-7; the D is unclear. The CDR3 sequence is 12 residues long. CDR1 LNHNV and CDR2 YYDKDF come from the germline V gene (reference sequence). V was pared by 0 bases and J by 6 bases, with 6 bases between. The CDR3: CATSREGCEQYF. DNA of the CDR3: TGTGCCACCAGCAGAGAGGGCTGCGAGCAGTACTTC.

This clonotype occurred once. The chain couples TRBV24-1 to TRBJ2-5, with no clear D. V shed 1 base and J shed 4 bases, with 9 bases lying between them. The CDR3 consists of 14 residues. Per the germline V gene, CDR1 is KGHDR and CDR2 is SFDVKD. The CDR3 DNA reads TGTGCCACCAGTGATTTTAAGGATGGAGAGACCCAGTACTTC. Its protein product is CATSDFKDGETQYF.

V usage is TRBV6-1 and J usage is TRBJ2-3; D not resolved. CDR3 length equals 14 residues. The V end was cut by 3 bases, the J end by 0 bases, with 7 bases between. The germline gives CDR1 MNHNS, CDR2 SASEGT. CDR3 region: CASSDPASTDTQYF. CDR3 nucleotide sequence: TGTGCCAGCAGTGATCCGGCTAGCACAGATACGCAGTATTTT.

This clonotype showed up just a few times. The chain joins TRBV10-2 to TRBJ2-5; either TRBD1 or TRBD2 may fit D (6 bases each). The germline V gene has CDR1 WSHSY and CDR2 SAAADI. The CDR3 contains 14 residues. V was shortened by 4 bases and J by 5 bases, with 14 bases between the two germline ends. This CDR3 is CASSGRRGDETQYF. CDR3 bases: TGCGCCAGCAGTGGGAGAAGGGGGGACGAGACCCAGTACTTC.

The rearrangement links TRBV7-2 to TRBJ2-2; D perhaps matches TRBD2 (5 bases). Germline V gives CDR1 SGHTA, CDR2 FQGNSA. Trimming took 1 base from V and 6 from J, leaving 9 bases between them. The CDR3 has 14 amino acids. CDR3 nucleotides: TGTGCCAGCAGCTTAGTTGCGGGTCCCGGGGAGCTGTTTTTT. Amino acid sequence: CASSLVAGPGELFF.

This clonotype was found a few times. CDR3 sequence reads: CAGGYRTDTQYF. CDR3 DNA: TGTGCCGGGGGGTATCGGACAGATACGCAGTATTTT. This sequence joins TRBV6-1 and TRBJ2-3; a possible D gene is TRBD2 (6 bases). The germline gives CDR1 MNHNS, CDR2 SASEGT. The CDR3 spans 12 residues. The V end was cut by 11 bases, the J end by 3 bases, with 12 bases between.

V is TRBV5-1 and J is TRBJ1-1; 12 bases are a match to TRBD1. Germline loops: CDR1 SGHRS, CDR2 YFSETQ. The CDR3 loop spans 15 amino acids. J lost 4 bases, V lost 0 bases, and 1 base had no gene match. This CDR3 is CASSLGDRGLTEAFF. DNA of the CDR3: TGCGCCAGCAGCTTGGGGGACAGGGGGCTCACTGAAGCTTTCTTT. Together with reference TRBV5-1 and TRBJ1-1, the CDR3 gives the full variable domain: KAGVTQTPRYLIKTRGQQVTLSCSPISGHRSVSWYQQTPGQGLQFLFEYFSETQRNKGNFPGRFSGRQFSNSRSEMNVSTLELGDSALYLCASSLGDRGLTEAFFGQGTRLTVV.

The chain combines TRBV20-1 with TRBJ2-6, with no clear D. The CDR3 sequence is 13 residues long. V was shortened by 5 bases and J by 2 bases, with 7 bases between the two germline ends. Germline loops: CDR1 DFQATT, CDR2 SNEGSKA (reference sequence). The CDR3, as DNA: TGCAGTGCTTTTGCAGCTGGGGCCAACGTCCTGACTTTC. It encodes CSAFAAGANVLTF.

The chain employs TRBV20-1 and TRBJ2-7; the D gene could be TRBD1 or TRBD2 (6 bases each). V was pared by 5 bases and J by 0 bases, with 14 bases between. CDR3 length: 14 residues. From germline, CDR1 is DFQATT and CDR2 SNEGSKA (reference sequence). The CDR3 is CSARGRGSSYEQYF. As DNA, the CDR3 is TGCAGTGCTCGGGGGCGAGGCAGCTCCTACGAGCAGTACTTC.

This clonotype was detected many times. V is TRBV7-2 and J is TRBJ2-5, with 15 bases that match TRBD2. J gave up 5 bases and V 5 bases, and 6 bases lay outside the gene matches. The germline V gene encodes CDR1 SGHTA and CDR2 FQGNSA. This CDR3 has 16 amino acids. In DNA, the CDR3 is TGTGCCAGCAGCCCCGGGACTAGCGGGAGGCGGGAGACCCAGTACTTC. This encodes CASSPGTSGRRETQYF.

With respect to this clonotype: Germline is not matched at one junction end, which may reflect a read error. The rearrangement uses TRBV12-3 or TRBV12-4 and TRBJ2-6; D gene ambiguous. The CDR3 length is 15 residues. The CDR3 DNA reads as TGTGCCGGCAGTTATAGGACGACTGGGGCCAACGTCCTGACTTTC. It encodes CAGSYRTTGANVLTF.

The chain joins TRBV4-2 to TRBJ1-5; D gene unclear. This CDR3 region has 16 residues. V dropped 0 bases and J dropped 6 bases, with 15 bases sitting between them. The germline V gene has CDR1 LGHNA and CDR2 YNFKEQ. CDR3 sequence: CASSQDSRPSGQPQHF. CDR3 coding DNA: TGTGCCAGCAGCCAAGATTCGAGGCCCTCGGGTCAGCCCCAGCATTTT.

This clonotype has only a few counts. This chain connects TRBV5-4 to TRBJ2-7; tentatively, D is TRBD1 (6 bases). The V and J ends lost 4 bases and 5 bases respectively, with 16 bases between them. Germline V CDR1 and CDR2: SGHNT, YYREEE (reference sequence). The CDR3 has 14 residues. The CDR3 coding sequence is TGTGCCAGCAGCGTATATACAGGGTCCCACGAGCAGTACTTC. It yields the protein CASSVYTGSHEQYF.

Notes on this clonotype: The junction departs from germline at one end; a sequencing error may be responsible. The chain couples TRBV7-2 to TRBJ2-5; D may be TRBD2 (8 bases). The CDR3 spans 16 residues. CDR1 is SGHTA, CDR2 FQGNSA, per germline. This CDR3 is CASSFGLAGGEETQDF. The CDR3 DNA is TGTGCCAGCAGCTTCGGACTAGCAGGGGGAGAAGAGACCCAGGACTTC.

This clonotype was detected many times. The chain has TRBV7-2 and TRBJ2-3, with 9 nucleotides matching TRBD2. Germline CDR1 and CDR2: SGHTA and FQGNSA. The CDR3 is 14 residues long. J gave up 4 bases and V 7 bases, and 6 bases lay outside the gene matches. CDR3 coding DNA: TGTGCCAGCAAAAGCGGGAGGTGGGCAGATACGCAGTATTTT. Encoded protein: CASKSGRWADTQYF.

The chain joins TRBV20-1 to TRBJ2-3; TRBD2 matches 11 bases. This CDR3 contains 16 residues. V shed 4 bases, J shed 4 bases, and the junction held 10 bases outside the gene matches. The germline CDR1 and CDR2 sequences are DFQATT and SNEGSKA (reference sequence). CDR3 nucleotide sequence: TGCAGTGCTAAAACGGGTAGCGGGGGGGCCGCAGATACGCAGTATTTT. Protein product: CSAKTGSGGAADTQYF.

In the case of this clonotype: Since the CDR3 does not end with the conserved phenylalanine or tryptophan, this likely comes from a read error. The chain links TRBV4-1 to TRBJ1-1, with 8 positions matching TRBD1. V trimming: 0 bases; J trimming: 3 bases; junction bases outside the gene matches: 3. The germline V gene has CDR1 MGHRA and CDR2 YSYEKL. This CDR3 is 15 amino acids long. The CDR3 DNA follows: TGCGCCAGCAGCCAAGAGCCGGGACAGGACACTGAAGCTTTCGTT. As protein: CASSQEPGQDTEAFV.

This clonotype has more than one count but fewer than ten. The chain recombines TRBV20-1 with TRBJ1-2; no firm D call. The CDR3 covers 14 residues. Germline V lookup: CDR1 DFQATT, CDR2 SNEGSKA (reference sequence). The V and J ends lost 6 bases and 4 bases respectively, with 18 bases between them. As DNA, the CDR3 is TGCAGTGCAACCCACCGTGTGGGGTCCTATGGCTACACCTTC. It translates to CSATHRVGSYGYTF.

This clonotype came up a few times. The chain combines TRBV12-3 or TRBV12-4 with TRBJ1-5, with D unresolved. The CDR3 consists of 14 residues. Trimming left V 0 bases short and J 1 base short, with 4 bases between. CDR3 in DNA: TGTGCCAGCAGTTTAGCACTGAGCAATCAGCCCCAGCATTTT. It yields the protein CASSLALSNQPQHF.

Points on this clonotype: The junction does not match germline at one end; this may be a read error. V is TRBV5-5 and J is TRBJ1-2, with D maybe TRBD1 (6 bases). Germline V gene lookup returns CDR1 SGHKS and CDR2 YYEKEE (reference sequence). The CDR3 is 15 residues long. The CDR3 DNA reads TGTGCCAGCGGCTTGGAGGTGACAGGAATCTATGGCTACACCTTC. This sequence encodes CASGLEVTGIYGYTF.

On this clonotype itself: This sequence may be a read error, since a much larger clone differs from it by one base. The gene calls are TRBV10-3 and TRBJ2-7, with TRBD2 matching over 12 bases. Germline CDR1 and CDR2: ENHRY and SYGVKD. CDR3 length equals 16 residues. Trimming at V came to 4 bases and at J to 9 bases, leaving 13 bases not matched to a gene. The DNA for the CDR3 is TGTGCCATCAGTGTGGGGGCTAGCGGGGGGGCTTCTGTGCAGTACTTC. Its translation: CAISVGASGGASVQYF.

This clonotype has only a few counts. The chain has TRBV11-2 and TRBJ2-3; 7 bases map to TRBD1. This CDR3 has 17 residues. V lost 1 base to trimming and J lost 0 bases; unmatched junction nucleotides: 7. Germline values: CDR1 SGHAT, CDR2 FQNNGV. The CDR3 DNA is TGTGCCAGCAGCTTAGTCCCGACAGGGCCTAGCACAGATACGCAGTATTTT. Encoded protein: CASSLVPTGPSTDTQYF.

With regard to this clonotype: A much bigger clone sits one base away, suggesting this may be a read error. The chain is built from TRBV14 and TRBJ2-5; D unresolved. From germline, CDR1 is SGHDN and CDR2 FVKESK. Trimming took off 1 base at V and 11 bases at J, with 14 bases between the two ends. The CDR3 is 13 residues long. As DNA, the CDR3 is TGTGCCAGCAGCCAAGTTATCAGGAATGAGCAGTACTTC. Translated, it gives CASSQVIRNEQYF.

This clonotype was found a few times. The chain recombines TRBV20-1 with TRBJ1-1; 9 bases are a match to TRBD1. V shed 6 bases, J shed 4 bases, and the junction held 12 bases outside the gene matches. Germline values: CDR1 DFQATT, CDR2 SNEGSKA (reference sequence). The CDR3 loop spans 15 amino acids. This CDR3 reads CSAPGTGRGATEAFF. The CDR3 DNA sequence: TGCAGTGCCCCAGGGACAGGGCGGGGGGCCACTGAAGCTTTCTTT.

Notes on this clonotype: The junction does not match germline at one end; this may be a read error. The chain recombines TRBV6-1 with TRBJ2-1, with 14 bases aligning to TRBD2. The CDR3 has 16 amino acids. The germline CDR1 and CDR2 sequences are MNHNS and SASEGT. The CDR3 nucleotides read TGTGTCAGCAGTGAAGCGGGACTAGCGGGGGACAATGAGCAGTTCTTC. Translated: CVSSEAGLAGDNEQFF.

This clonotype showed up just a few times. The V call is TRBV7-2, the J call TRBJ1-6, with 7 bases aligning to TRBD1. This CDR3 contains 15 residues. Germline lookup yields CDR1 SGHTA and CDR2 FQGNSA. The trim removed 6 bases at V and 10 bases at J, leaving 12 bases unmatched. CDR3: CASRLGTVVESPLHF. For the CDR3, the DNA is TGTGCCAGCAGACTCGGGACAGTCGTTGAGTCACCCCTCCACTTT.